These 8 T cell receptor beta chains share one sample of origin, sequenced in a study of cytomegalovirus exposure and HLA in healthy donors. 60 Vbeta and 13 Jbeta primers were used in PCR. The assay was immunoSEQ multiplex PCR, and TCRdb's table has in-frame clones only and misses some. The sample comprises 75,000 to 100,000 clones, over 70% of which are singletons, and around 9.9% rests with the top ten. The sample consisted of PBMCs. The receptor set was obtained from a man younger than 35 in good health and CMV-seropositive.

The chain is built from TRBV28 and TRBJ1-1; 8 nucleotides agree with TRBD1. The V gene end was trimmed by 4 bases and the J gene end by 2 bases; junction bases not matched to a gene: 3. Germline values: CDR1 MDHEN, CDR2 SYDVKM. CDR3 length equals 14 residues. Here the CDR3 reads CASSWGQVNTEAFF. As DNA, the CDR3 is TGTGCCAGCAGTTGGGGACAGGTTAACACTGAAGCTTTCTTT.

J is TRBJ1-4 and V is TRBV27; 7 positions agree with TRBD1. Germline values: CDR1 MNHEY, CDR2 SMNVEV (reference sequence). The trim removed 5 bases at V and 10 bases at J, leaving 7 bases unmatched. This CDR3 has 13 amino acids. The CDR3 coding sequence is TGTGCCAGCAGTGACAGGGTGGTAGGAAAACTGTTTTTT. It specifies CASSDRVVGKLFF.

This chain connects TRBV5-1 to TRBJ1-2; possibly TRBD1 for D (6 bases). CDR1 SGHRS and CDR2 YFSETQ come from the germline V gene. Trimming cost V 0 bases and J 3 bases, with 9 bases left between them. The CDR3 covers 14 residues. The CDR3 loop is CASSLAPGDYGYTF. CDR3 nucleotide sequence: TGCGCCAGCAGCTTGGCCCCAGGGGACTATGGCTACACCTTC. Supplemented by reference TRBV5-1 and TRBJ1-2, the full variable domain reads KAGVTQTPRYLIKTRGQQVTLSCSPISGHRSVSWYQQTPGQGLQFLFEYFSETQRNKGNFPGRFSGRQFSNSRSEMNVSTLELGDSALYLCASSLAPGDYGYTFGSGTRLTVV.

Many counts were recorded for this clone. The V and J genes are TRBV15 and TRBJ2-3; D not certain. The CDR3 is 16 amino acids. Germline V CDR1 and CDR2: LNHNV, YYDKDF (reference sequence). V dropped 1 base and J dropped 2 bases, with 13 bases sitting between them. CDR3 region: CATSRGEPVLTDTQYF. In nucleotides, the CDR3 is TGTGCCACCAGCAGAGGTGAGCCGGTCCTCACAGATACGCAGTATTTT.

The V call is TRBV6-5, the J call TRBJ1-1; possible D gene TRBD1, 5 bases. Germline loops: CDR1 MNHEY, CDR2 SVGAGI. V was clipped by 2 bases and J by 4 bases, with 14 bases between them. The CDR3 is 15 amino acids. The CDR3 sequence: CASSYGFGGFTEAFF. CDR3 in DNA: TGTGCCAGCAGTTACGGGTTTGGGGGGTTCACTGAAGCTTTCTTT.

The genes are TRBV5-1 and TRBJ1-1; no firm D call. This CDR3 has 14 amino acids. The germline gives CDR1 SGHRS, CDR2 YFSETQ. Trimming took off 1 base at V and 6 bases at J, with 13 bases between the two ends. As DNA, the CDR3 is TGCGCCAGCAGCTTGACAGCCTCGCGCTCTGAAGCTTTCTTT. It codes for CASSLTASRSEAFF.

V is TRBV5-1 and J is TRBJ2-5; 13 bases fit TRBD2. V lost 0 bases and J lost 4; bases outside the gene matches: 9. Germline V gene sequence: CDR1 SGHRS, CDR2 YFSETQ. The length of the CDR3 is 18 residues. The CDR3 sequence is CASSLGTSGGALSETQYF. The CDR3 bases are TGCGCCAGCAGCTTGGGTACTAGCGGGGGGGCCCTCTCAGAGACCCAGTACTTC.

The chain couples TRBV7-9 to TRBJ1-2; D is undetermined. The CDR3 consists of 12 residues. CDR1 and CDR2 (germline): SEHNR, FQNEAQ (reference sequence). The V end was cut by 5 bases, the J end by 4 bases, with 8 bases between. The CDR3 DNA reads TGTGCCAGCAGCCAGTCCTTCTATGGCTACACCTTC. Protein: CASSQSFYGYTF.